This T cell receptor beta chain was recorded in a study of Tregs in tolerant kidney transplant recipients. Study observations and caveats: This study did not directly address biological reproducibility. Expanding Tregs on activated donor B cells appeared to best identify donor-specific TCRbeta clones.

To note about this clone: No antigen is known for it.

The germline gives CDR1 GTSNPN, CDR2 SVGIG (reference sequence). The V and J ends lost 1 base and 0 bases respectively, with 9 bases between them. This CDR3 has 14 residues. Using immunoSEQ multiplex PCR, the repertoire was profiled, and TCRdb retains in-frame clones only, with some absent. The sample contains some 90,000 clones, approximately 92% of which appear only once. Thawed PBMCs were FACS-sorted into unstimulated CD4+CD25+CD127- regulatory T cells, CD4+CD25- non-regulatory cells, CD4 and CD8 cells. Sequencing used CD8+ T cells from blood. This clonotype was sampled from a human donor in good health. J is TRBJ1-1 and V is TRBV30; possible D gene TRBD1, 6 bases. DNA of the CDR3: TGTGCCTGGAGTGAAACAGGGATGAACACTGAAGCTTTCTTT. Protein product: CAWSETGMNTEAFF.